This T cell receptor (beta chain) was sequenced during a study of T cell changes during pregnancy in multiple sclerosis. V lost 6 bases to trimming and J lost 5 bases; unmatched junction nucleotides: 16. The germline V gene has CDR1 SGHRS and CDR2 YFSETQ. CDR3 length: 16 residues. Repertoires were generated with immunoSEQ multiplex PCR, while TCRdb's copy carries only in-frame clones and drops some. The table includes around 100,000 clones, 90% detected once. The sequencing used peripheral blood, collected in the second trimester of pregnancy. The source of this sequence is a female donor in good health, enrolled as a control in a pregnancy study. J is TRBJ1-1 and V is TRBV5-1; 7 positions agree with TRBD1. CDR3 sequence: CASTPRGGGSDTEAFF. CDR3 sequence (DNA): TGCGCCAGCACCCCGAGAGGAGGGGGCTCGGATACTGAAGCTTTCTTT.